This record concerns one TCR beta chain sequence. The data are from a study of T-cell memory formation after mild COVID-19. TCRdb called the 5' RACE reads again in MiXCR, with one record for every CDR3 protein. The repertoire holds hundreds of thousands of distinct CDR3 sequences, with over 15% as singletons. Deletions cut 3 bases from V and 4 bases from J, with 9 bases between. Germline CDR1 SGHAT, CDR2 FQNNGV. The CDR3 loop spans 14 amino acids. The source is an adult woman who had mild COVID-19 (a few samples of this study predate the infection). Cell type and time point are not known. Material: PBMCs or a T cell subset sorted from them (not recorded which). The rearrangement links TRBV11-2 to TRBJ1-4; weak D call: TRBD1 (5 bases). CDR3: CASSFGDGNEKLFF. CDR3 nucleotide sequence: TGTGCCAGCAGCTTCGGGGACGGTAATGAAAAACTGTTTTTT.